A selection of T cell receptor beta chains follows, all from one sample in a study of human T cells and chemical hapten exposure. TCRdb reprocessed the RACE reads with MiXCR, giving one entry per CDR3 protein. The table shows over 55,000 distinct CDR3 sequences, with around 12% occurring only once. The sample in question was whole blood, obtained in connection with sensitization to the hapten diphenylcyclopropenone (DPC). The receptors derive from a man under 40 with alopecia areata. Some clones in this sample may be carry-over from other donors' samples. The CDR3 runs from the conserved cysteine through the conserved F or W. The order of the fields is CDR3 protein, CDR3 length, V gene, J gene.

CASSLQQVGSTDTQYF	16	TRBV7-2	TRBJ2-3
CASSFGTENYEQYF	14	TRBV5-1	TRBJ2-7
CASSGGVENTEAFF	14	TRBV2	TRBJ1-1
CASVSRRNTGELFF	14	TRBV6-2/TRBV6-3	TRBJ2-2
CASSYSIVRGQSQPQHF	17	TRBV6-2/TRBV6-3	TRBJ1-5
CAWSGRENQPQHF	13	TRBV30	TRBJ1-5
CASSGLAGGEQFF	13	TRBV28	TRBJ2-1
CASSFASHAIYGYTF	15	TRBV28	TRBJ1-2
CASSVVGVGTGELFF	15	TRBV9	TRBJ2-2
CASSPVAGNTDTQYF	15	TRBV9	TRBJ2-3
CASSGYQEAGELFF	14	TRBV19	TRBJ2-2
CASSQGAGLHQPQHF	15	TRBV4-2	TRBJ1-5
CSANPAGPNSPLHF	14	TRBV20-1	TRBJ1-6